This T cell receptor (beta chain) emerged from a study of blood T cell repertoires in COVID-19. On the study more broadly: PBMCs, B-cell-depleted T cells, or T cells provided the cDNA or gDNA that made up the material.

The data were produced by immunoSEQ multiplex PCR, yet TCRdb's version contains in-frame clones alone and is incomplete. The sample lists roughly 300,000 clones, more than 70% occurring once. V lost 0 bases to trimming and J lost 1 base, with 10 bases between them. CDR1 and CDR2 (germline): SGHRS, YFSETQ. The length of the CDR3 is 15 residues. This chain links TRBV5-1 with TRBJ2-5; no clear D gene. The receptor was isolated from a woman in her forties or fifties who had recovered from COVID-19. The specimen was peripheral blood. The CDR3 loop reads CASSLGNLGQETQYF. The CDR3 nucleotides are TGCGCCAGCAGCTTGGGGAATCTAGGCCAAGAGACCCAGTACTTC.